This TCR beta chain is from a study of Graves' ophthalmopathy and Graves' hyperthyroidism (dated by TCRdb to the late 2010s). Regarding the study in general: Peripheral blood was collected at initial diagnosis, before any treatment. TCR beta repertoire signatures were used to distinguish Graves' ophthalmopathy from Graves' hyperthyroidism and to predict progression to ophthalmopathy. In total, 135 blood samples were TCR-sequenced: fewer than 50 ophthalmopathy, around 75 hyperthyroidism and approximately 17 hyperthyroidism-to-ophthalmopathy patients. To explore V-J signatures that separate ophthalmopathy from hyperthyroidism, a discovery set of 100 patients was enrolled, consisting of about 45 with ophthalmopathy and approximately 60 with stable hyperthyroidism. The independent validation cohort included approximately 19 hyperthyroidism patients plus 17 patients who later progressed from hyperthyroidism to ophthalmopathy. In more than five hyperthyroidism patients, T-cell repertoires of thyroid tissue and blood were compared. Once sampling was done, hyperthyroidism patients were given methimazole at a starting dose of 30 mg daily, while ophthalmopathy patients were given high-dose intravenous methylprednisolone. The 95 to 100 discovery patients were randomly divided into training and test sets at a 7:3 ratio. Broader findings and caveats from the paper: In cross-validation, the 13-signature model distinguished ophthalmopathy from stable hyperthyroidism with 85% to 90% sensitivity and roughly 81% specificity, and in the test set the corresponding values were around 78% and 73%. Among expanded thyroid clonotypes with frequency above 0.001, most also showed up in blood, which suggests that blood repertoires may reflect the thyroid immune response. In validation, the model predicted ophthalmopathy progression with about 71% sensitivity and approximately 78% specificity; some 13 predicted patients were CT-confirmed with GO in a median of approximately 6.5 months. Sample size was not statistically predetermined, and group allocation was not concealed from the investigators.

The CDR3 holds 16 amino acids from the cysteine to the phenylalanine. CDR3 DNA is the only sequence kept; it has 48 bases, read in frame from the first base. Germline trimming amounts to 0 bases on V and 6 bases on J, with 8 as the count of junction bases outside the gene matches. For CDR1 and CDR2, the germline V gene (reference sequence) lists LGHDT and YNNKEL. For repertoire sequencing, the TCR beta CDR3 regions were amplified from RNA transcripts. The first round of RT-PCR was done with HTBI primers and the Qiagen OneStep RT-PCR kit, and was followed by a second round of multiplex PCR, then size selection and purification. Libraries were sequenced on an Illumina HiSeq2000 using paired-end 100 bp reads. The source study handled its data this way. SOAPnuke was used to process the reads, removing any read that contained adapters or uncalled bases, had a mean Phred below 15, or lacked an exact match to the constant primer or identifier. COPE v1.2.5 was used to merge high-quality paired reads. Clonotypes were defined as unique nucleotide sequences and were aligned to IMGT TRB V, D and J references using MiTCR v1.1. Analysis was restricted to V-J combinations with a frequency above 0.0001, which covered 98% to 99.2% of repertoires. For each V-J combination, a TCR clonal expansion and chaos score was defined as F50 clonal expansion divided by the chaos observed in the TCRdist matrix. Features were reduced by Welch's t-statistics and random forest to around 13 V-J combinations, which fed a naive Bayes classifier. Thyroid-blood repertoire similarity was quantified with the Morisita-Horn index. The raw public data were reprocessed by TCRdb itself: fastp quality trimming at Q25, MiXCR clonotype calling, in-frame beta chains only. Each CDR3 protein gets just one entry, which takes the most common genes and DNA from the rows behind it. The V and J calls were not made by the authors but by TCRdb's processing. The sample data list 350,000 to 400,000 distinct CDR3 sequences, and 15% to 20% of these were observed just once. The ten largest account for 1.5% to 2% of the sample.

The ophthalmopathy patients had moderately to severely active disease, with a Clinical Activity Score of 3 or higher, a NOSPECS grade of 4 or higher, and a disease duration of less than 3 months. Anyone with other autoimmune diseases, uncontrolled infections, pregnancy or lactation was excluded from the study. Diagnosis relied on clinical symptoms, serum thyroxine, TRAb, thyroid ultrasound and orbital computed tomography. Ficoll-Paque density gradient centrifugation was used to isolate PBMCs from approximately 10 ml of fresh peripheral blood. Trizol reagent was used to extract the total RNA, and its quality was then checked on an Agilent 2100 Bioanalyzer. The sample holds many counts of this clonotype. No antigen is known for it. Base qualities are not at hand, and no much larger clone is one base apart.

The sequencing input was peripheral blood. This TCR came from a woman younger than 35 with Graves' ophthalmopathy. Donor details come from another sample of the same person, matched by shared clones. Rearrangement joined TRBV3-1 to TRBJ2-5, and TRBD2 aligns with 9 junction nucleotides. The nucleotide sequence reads TGTGCCAGCAGCCAAGATGCGGCGGGAGGGTCAAAGACCCAGTACTTC. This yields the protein CASSQDAAGGSKTQYF.